This note documents a single T cell receptor (beta chain) sequence. Its antigen is as yet unknown. Germline values: CDR1 SNHLY, CDR2 FYNNEI. The CDR3 has 14 residues. Trimming took 3 bases from V and 0 from J, leaving 8 bases between them. Adults of Caucasian background living in Nashville, Tennessee made up all donors. This specimen comes from a study of shared clonotypes between healthy human individuals. Turning to the study itself: In total, the donors were two women and a few men aged 18 to 49.

Genomic DNA from each subset was divided evenly over several immunoSEQ plates. Profiling relied on immunoSEQ multiplex PCR, and the TCRdb table lists in-frame clones only, not all of them. This sample yields roughly 2.4 million clones, of which about 94% are seen a single time; roughly 0.13% belongs to the top ten. Study results and caveats: Sorted-subset samples were not fully sequenced, rarefaction indicated.

This chain joins TRBV2 and TRBJ2-5, with a possible D match to TRBD1 (5 bases). The sequence was obtained from a young man in good health. Sequencing used naive CD4+ T cells sorted from blood. Subset defined: CD45RA+ positively selected. Here the CDR3 DNA reads TGTGCCAGCAGTGAGCAGGGCAACCAAGAGACCCAGTACTTC. Protein product: CASSEQGNQETQYF.